One sample yielded the 24 T cell receptor beta chains listed below, sequenced in a study of T cell responses to AZD1222 COVID-19 vaccine. The protocol was immunoSEQ multiplex PCR, while the TCRdb copy is restricted to in-frame clones and leaves out a portion. The sample holds over 90,000 clones, 88% seen once. The sequenced sample was peripheral blood, obtained on day 0 of AZD1222 vaccination. Receptors were obtained from an adult in good health.

J is TRBJ2-5 and V is TRBV19; TRBD2 matches 7 bases. The junction had 13 bases not matched to a gene; V was cut back by 8 bases and J by 1 base. The CDR3 has 16 amino acids. Germline CDR1 is LNHDA and CDR2 is SQIVND (reference sequence). CDR3 in amino acids: CASSNWAGVTQETQYF. Written as DNA, the CDR3 is TGTGCCAGTTCTAATTGGGCGGGGGTAACCCAAGAGACCCAGTACTTC. The full variable domain, with the rest looked up from reference TRBV19 and TRBJ2-5, is DGGITQSPKYLFRKEGQNVTLSCEQNLNHDAMYWYRQDPGQGLRLIYYSQIVNDFQKGDIAEGYSVSREKKESFPLTVTSAQKNPTAFYLCASSNWAGVTQETQYFGPGTRLLVL.

This rearrangement joins TRBV28 to TRBJ1-1; D uncertain. Germline loops: CDR1 MDHEN, CDR2 SYDVKM. There are 13 residues in the CDR3. V was shortened by 6 bases and J by 0 bases, with 8 bases between the two germline ends. CDR3 residues: CASSPLMNTEAFF. As DNA, the CDR3 is TGTGCCAGCAGCCCCCTCATGAACACTGAAGCTTTCTTT.

CDR3 loop: CASSLQWGNEKLFF. CDR3 nucleotide sequence: TGTGCCAGCAGCCTCCAGTGGGGTAATGAAAAACTGTTTTTT. The chain employs TRBV7-9 and TRBJ1-4; D gene ambiguous. V lost 5 bases, J lost 4 bases, and 11 bases lay in between. This CDR3 is 14 amino acids long. Germline-derived CDR1 and CDR2 are SEHNR and FQNEAQ (reference sequence).

Here the CDR3 DNA reads TGTGCCAGCAGCTTAGGATGGGCCGACAGAAACTATGGCTACACCTTC. It specifies CASSLGWADRNYGYTF. J is TRBJ1-2 and V is TRBV7-8, with D perhaps TRBD1 (5 bases). CDR1 SGHVS and CDR2 FQNEAQ come from the germline V gene. This CDR3 region has 16 residues. Trimming stripped 1 base from V and 2 bases from J, with 14 bases between.

The chain carries TRBV5-1 and TRBJ2-2, with D hard to call. CDR1 and CDR2 (germline): SGHRS, YFSETQ. The CDR3 loop spans 16 amino acids. The V gene lost 0 bases and the J gene lost 2 bases, with 11 bases spanning the gap. CDR3 in amino acids: CASSLVLGLNTGELFF. The CDR3 bases are TGCGCCAGCAGCTTGGTACTCGGCCTAAACACCGGGGAGCTGTTTTTT.

The chain employs TRBV9 and TRBJ2-5; TRBD1 or TRBD2 may be the D gene (6 bases each). CDR1 is SGDLS, CDR2 YYNGEE, per germline. The V end lost 0 bases, the J end lost 2 bases, and 11 bases lay between the germline ends. The CDR3 sequence is 15 residues long. CDR3: CASSVEGGLQETQYF. CDR3 nucleotide sequence: TGTGCCAGCAGCGTAGAGGGGGGTTTACAAGAGACCCAGTACTTC.

The V and J genes are TRBV7-2 and TRBJ2-7; 12 bases are a match to TRBD2. The CDR3 runs to 13 residues. V lost 4 bases and J lost 8; bases outside the gene matches: 3. The germline gives CDR1 SGHTA, CDR2 FQGNSA. CDR3 sequence: CASSSSGGAKQYF. The CDR3 DNA follows: TGTGCCAGCAGCTCTAGCGGGGGGGCTAAGCAGTACTTC.

The CDR3 bases are TGTGCCAGCAGTTCGACGCGAGGGAGCGGCTACACCTTC. Amino acids: CASSSTRGSGYTF. The V call is TRBV6-5, the J call TRBJ1-2; no clear D gene. The V end lost 4 bases, the J end lost 8 bases, and 14 bases lay between the germline ends. This CDR3 is built from 13 residues. CDR1 and CDR2 (germline): MNHEY, SVGAGI.

Details on this clone: A junction boundary mismatches the germline segment, possibly from a read error. At the DNA level, this CDR3 is encoded by other sequences in the same sample as well. The rearrangement links TRBV7-2 to TRBJ1-2; D gene unclear. The CDR3 consists of 14 residues. CDR1 SGHTA and CDR2 FQGNSA come from the germline V gene. Written as DNA, the CDR3 is TGTGCCAGCAGCTTAGCCGCGTCTAATTATGGCTACACCTTC. Protein sequence: CASSLAASNYGYTF.

The chain uses TRBV7-3 and TRBJ2-3; 7 bases agree with TRBD2. Trimming took 4 bases from V and 2 from J; bases not matched to a gene: 6. In germline, CDR1 is SGHTA, CDR2 FQGTGA. CDR3 size: 15 residues. CDR3 sequence (DNA): TGTGCCAGCAGCTCCGGTCGGGGGGACACAGATACGCAGTATTTT. The encoded protein is CASSSGRGDTDTQYF.

In its sample, this clone was seen once. This chain connects TRBV5-4 to TRBJ2-1; no reliable D call. Germline CDR1 and CDR2: SGHNT and YYREEE (reference sequence). This CDR3 comprises 17 residues. V was shortened by 0 bases and J by 5 bases, with 18 bases between the two germline ends. The CDR3 loop is CASSLATGRPTNNEQFF. For the CDR3, the DNA is TGTGCCAGCAGCTTGGCAACCGGCAGACCTACCAACAATGAGCAGTTCTTC.

This clone was recorded once. The J gene is TRBJ1-6, the V gene TRBV7-2, with D possibly being TRBD1 (5 bases). The V gene's germline CDR1 is SGHTA and CDR2 FQGNSA. CDR3 length: 15 amino acids. V lost 7 bases, J lost 4 bases, and 14 bases lay in between. The chain's CDR3 is CASIPGAGYNSPLHF. The CDR3 DNA reads TGTGCCAGCATTCCCGGCGCAGGGTATAATTCACCCCTCCACTTT.

The V call is TRBV30, the J call TRBJ1-1, with D maybe TRBD1 (5 bases). From germline, CDR1 is GTSNPN and CDR2 SVGIG (reference sequence). CDR3 size: 15 residues. With 3 bases removed from V and 0 bases from J, the gap between germline ends came to 14 bases. CDR3 bases: TGTGCCTGGAGCCCCTTCGAAGGGGTGAACACTGAAGCTTTCTTT. It is translated as CAWSPFEGVNTEAFF.

This clone is a singleton in its sample. The rearrangement uses TRBV29-1 and TRBJ2-1; D not certain. Germline loops: CDR1 SQVTM, CDR2 ANQGSEA. The V end lost 6 bases, the J end lost 6 bases, and 12 bases lay between the germline ends. There are 12 residues in the CDR3. The CDR3 is CSVERDVNEQFF. Here the CDR3 DNA reads TGCAGCGTGGAGAGAGATGTCAATGAGCAGTTCTTC.

This chain connects TRBV2 to TRBJ2-3; TRBD2 aligns across 7 bases. The V segment lost 3 bases and the J segment 2 bases; nucleotides outside the gene matches: 14. CDR3 length equals 18 residues. Germline V gene lookup returns CDR1 SNHLY and CDR2 FYNNEI. The CDR3 sequence: CASSDPQKAGLFTDTQYF. CDR3 sequence (DNA): TGTGCCAGCAGTGACCCCCAGAAAGCGGGACTTTTCACAGATACGCAGTATTTT.

About this clone: At one end, the junction sequence differs from germline, possibly due to a read error. This chain connects TRBV25-1 to TRBJ1-2; D may be TRBD1 (6 bases). This CDR3 spans 13 amino acids. From germline, CDR1 is MGHDK and CDR2 SYGVNS. The CDR3 nucleotides read TGTGGCAGCAGTGAATATGGGGGCCGTGGCTACACCTTC. Translation gives CGSSEYGGRGYTF.

The V gene is TRBV30, the J gene TRBJ1-5, with 9 bases that match TRBD1. Trimming took 1 base from V and 1 from J; bases not matched to a gene: 2. The CDR3 has 15 amino acids. CDR1 and CDR2 from the germline V gene are GTSNPN and SVGIG (reference sequence). The CDR3 sequence: CAWSEGQGSNQPQHF. CDR3 sequence (DNA): TGTGCCTGGAGTGAAGGACAGGGGAGCAATCAGCCCCAGCATTTT.

This sequence joins TRBV14 and TRBJ1-4; tentative D call: TRBD1 (6 bases). This CDR3 is 15 amino acids long. Germline V gene lookup returns CDR1 SGHDN and CDR2 FVKESK. V was cut by 2 bases and J by 4 bases, with 11 bases left in between. The DNA of the CDR3 is TGTGCCAGCAGCCAACTGAGGGGGGGTAATGAAAAACTGTTTTTT. Its translation is CASSQLRGGNEKLFF.

The chain recombines TRBV6-6 with TRBJ2-3; 11 bases are a match to TRBD2. The CDR3 covers 17 residues. Germline loops: CDR1 MNHNY, CDR2 SVGAGI (reference sequence). V lost 5 bases and J lost 6; bases outside the gene matches: 13. The CDR3 sequence is CASSQTAGLADRDTQYF. The CDR3 nucleotides are TGTGCCAGCAGTCAAACCGCGGGACTAGCGGATCGGGATACGCAGTATTTT.

This chain links TRBV7-6 with TRBJ2-7; TRBD2 is a possible D gene (6 bases). V was shortened by 4 bases and J by 0 bases, with 22 bases between the two germline ends. The CDR3 is 18 amino acids. CDR1 and CDR2 (germline): SGHVS, FNYEAQ. CDR3 in amino acids: CASSSPGLASIFSYEQYF. CDR3 nucleotides: TGTGCCAGCAGCTCGCCGGGACTCGCGTCTATATTCTCCTACGAGCAGTACTTC.

The chain has TRBV28 and TRBJ2-7, with D tentatively TRBD2 (5 bases). Trimming pared 8 bases from V and 9 bases from J, leaving 17 bases between. CDR1 MDHEN and CDR2 SYDVKM come from the germline V gene. CDR3 length equals 12 residues. CDR3: CASGRDTLRQYF. DNA for the CDR3: TGTGCCAGCGGTCGGGATACCTTACGGCAGTACTTC.

This CDR3 is CASSQDSPPYEQYF. The CDR3 DNA follows: TGTGCCAGCAGTCAGGACAGCCCTCCCTACGAGCAGTACTTC. The chain joins TRBV6-2 or TRBV6-3 to TRBJ2-7; D perhaps matches TRBD1 (6 bases). V was trimmed by 5 bases and J by 2 bases, leaving 13 bases between them. This CDR3 has 14 amino acids. Germline CDR1 MNHEY, CDR2 SVGEGT.

The V and J genes are TRBV18 and TRBJ1-2; TRBD1 matches at 9 bases. The CDR3 is 15 residues long. The trim removed 3 bases at V and 1 base at J, leaving 3 bases unmatched. Germline CDR1 reads KGHSH; CDR2 reads LQKENI. CDR3 bases: TGTGCCAGCTCACCCTCGACAGGGGGTAACTATGGCTACACCTTC. Translated, it gives CASSPSTGGNYGYTF.

V gene TRBV6-5 combines with J gene TRBJ2-7; 8 bases map to TRBD2. Trimming at V came to 0 bases and at J to 3 bases, leaving 4 bases not matched to a gene. Per the germline V gene, CDR1 is MNHEY and CDR2 is SVGAGI. CDR3 length equals 15 residues. This CDR3 reads CASSYSYGGGYEQYF. The CDR3, as DNA: TGTGCCAGCAGTTACTCTTACGGGGGGGGCTACGAGCAGTACTTC.